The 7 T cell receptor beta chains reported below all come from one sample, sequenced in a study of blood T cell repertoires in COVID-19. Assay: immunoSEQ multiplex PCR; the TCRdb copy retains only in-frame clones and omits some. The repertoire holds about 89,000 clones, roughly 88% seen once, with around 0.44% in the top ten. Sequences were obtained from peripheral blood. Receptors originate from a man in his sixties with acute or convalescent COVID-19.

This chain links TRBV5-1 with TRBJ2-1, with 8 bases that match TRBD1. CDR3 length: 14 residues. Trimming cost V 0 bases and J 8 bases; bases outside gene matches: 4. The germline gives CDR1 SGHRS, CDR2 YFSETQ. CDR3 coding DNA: TGCGCCAGCAGCTTGGCGCAGGGGGCTGATGAGCAGTTCTTC. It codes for CASSLAQGADEQFF.

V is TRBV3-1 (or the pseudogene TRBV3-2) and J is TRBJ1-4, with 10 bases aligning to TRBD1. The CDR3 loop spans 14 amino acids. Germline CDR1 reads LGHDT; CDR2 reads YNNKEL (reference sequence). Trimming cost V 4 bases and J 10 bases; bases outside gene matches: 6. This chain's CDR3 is CASSPDRGSGKLFF. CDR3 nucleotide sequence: TGTGCCAGCAGCCCGGACAGGGGGAGCGGAAAACTGTTTTTT.

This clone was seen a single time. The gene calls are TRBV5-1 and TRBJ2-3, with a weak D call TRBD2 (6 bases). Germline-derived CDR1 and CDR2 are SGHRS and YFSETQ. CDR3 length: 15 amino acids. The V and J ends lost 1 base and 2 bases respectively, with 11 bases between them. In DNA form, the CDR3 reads TGCGCCAGCAGCTTGACTAGCCCCCACACAGATACGCAGTATTTT. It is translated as CASSLTSPHTDTQYF.

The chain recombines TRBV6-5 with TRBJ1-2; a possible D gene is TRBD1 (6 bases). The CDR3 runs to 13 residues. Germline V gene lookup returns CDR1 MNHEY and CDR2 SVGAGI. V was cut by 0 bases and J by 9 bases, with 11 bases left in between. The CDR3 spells CASSYSTGNSYTF. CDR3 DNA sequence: TGTGCCAGCAGTTACTCCACAGGGAATAGCTACACCTTC.

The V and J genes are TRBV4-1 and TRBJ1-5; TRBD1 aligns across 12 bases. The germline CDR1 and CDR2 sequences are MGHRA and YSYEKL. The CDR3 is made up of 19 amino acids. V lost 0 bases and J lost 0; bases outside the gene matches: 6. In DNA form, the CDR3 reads TGCGCCAGCAGCCAAGATGGGGGACAGGGGGCAAATAGCAATCAGCCCCAGCATTTT. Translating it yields CASSQDGGQGANSNQPQHF.

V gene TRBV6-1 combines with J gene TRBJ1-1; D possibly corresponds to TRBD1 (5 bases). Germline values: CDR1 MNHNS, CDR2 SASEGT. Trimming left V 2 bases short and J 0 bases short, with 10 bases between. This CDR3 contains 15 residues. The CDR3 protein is CASSERQTMNTEAFF. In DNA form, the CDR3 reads TGTGCCAGCAGTGAACGACAGACCATGAACACTGAAGCTTTCTTT.

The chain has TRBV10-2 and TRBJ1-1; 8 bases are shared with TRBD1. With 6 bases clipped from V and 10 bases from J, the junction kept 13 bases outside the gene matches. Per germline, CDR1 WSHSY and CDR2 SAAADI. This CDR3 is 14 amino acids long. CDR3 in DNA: TGCGCCAGCAGCACTGCGGACAGGGTCTCTAGAGCTTTCTTT. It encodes CASSTADRVSRAFF.